This T cell receptor (beta chain) came from a study of blood T cell repertoires in COVID-19. Study-level information: COVID-19 samples, acute and convalescent, were from the United States, Italy and Spain. Nucleic acid was either cDNA or gDNA, and it came from T cells, B-cell-depleted T cells, or PBMCs.

Study processing details: Reference gene primer amplification in the assay estimated nucleated cell counts. Assay used: immunoSEQ multiplex PCR; TCRdb lists only in-frame clones, some missing. The DNA gave D and trimming, while V, J and clone size come from that table. This sample has some 120,000 clones, with approximately 80% found just once. The ends lost 8 bases at V and 2 bases at J; junction bases unmatched: 9. The germline CDR1 and CDR2 sequences are MNHEY and SMNVEV (reference sequence). The CDR3 length is 14 residues. This TCR was recovered from a man older than 75 with acute or convalescent COVID-19. Sequences were obtained from peripheral blood. This chain connects TRBV27 to TRBJ2-7; 7 positions match TRBD2. In DNA form, the CDR3 reads TGTGCCAGCGGGGCCGGGGGGATCGCCTACGAGCAGTACTTC. The encoded protein is CASGAGGIAYEQYF.